This note documents a single T cell receptor beta chain sequence. Measured with immunoSEQ multiplex PCR; TCRdb has only the in-frame clones, and not every one. Of a few hundred thousand clones listed, 90% are singletons. This record comes from a study of cytomegalovirus exposure and HLA in healthy donors. The material sequenced was PBMCs. The receptor was isolated from a woman aged 30 to 39 in good health and CMV-seronegative.

The CDR3 sequence is CASKGLAVLEQYF. The DNA for the CDR3 is TGTGCCAGCAAGGGACTAGCGGTGTTGGAGCAGTACTTC. The chain employs TRBV28 and TRBJ2-7; 11 bases map to TRBD2. This CDR3 spans 13 amino acids. J gave up 7 bases and V 7 bases, and 6 bases lay outside the gene matches. CDR1 and CDR2 from the germline V gene are MDHEN and SYDVKM.